These 15 T cell receptor beta chains were sequenced from one sample in a study of monozygotic twins with inflammatory bowel disease. From the 5' RACE reads, TCRdb lists one entry per CDR3 protein and no DNA. The sample's table shows approximately 330,000 distinct CDR3 sequences. Source material: blood. Source of these receptors: a human donor with ulcerative colitis or Crohn's disease, or a healthy co-twin of an affected twin (not recorded which).

J is TRBJ1-6 and V is TRBV18; the TCRdb D gene call, TRBD1, has no DNA to confirm it. Per germline, CDR1 KGHSH and CDR2 LQKENI. This CDR3 comprises 15 residues. The CDR3 is CASSSAGGGNSPLHF. The whole variable domain, remainder taken from reference TRBV18 and TRBJ1-6, is NAGVMQNPRHLVRRRGQEARLRCSPMKGHSHVYWYRQLPEEGLKFMVYLQKENIIDESGMPKERFSAEFPKEGPSILRIQQVVRGDSAAYFCASSSAGGGNSPLHFGNGTRLTVT.

The V call is TRBV3-1, the J call TRBJ1-2. The CDR3 is 16 residues long. The germline CDR1 and CDR2 sequences are LGHDT and YNNKEL (reference sequence). CDR3 loop: CASSPIPRTDYYGYTF.

The chain recombines TRBV7-8 with TRBJ2-2. Per germline, CDR1 SGHVS and CDR2 FQNEAQ. The CDR3 is 13 residues long. The CDR3 sequence: CASSLPFTGELSF. Full variable domain (outside the CDR3, taken from reference TRBV7-8 and TRBJ2-2): GAGVSQSPRYKVAKRGQDVALRCDPISGHVSLFWYQQALGQGPEFLTYFQNEAQLDKSGLPSDRFFAERPEGSVSTLKIQRTQQEDSAVYLCASSLPFTGELSFGEGSRLTVL.

V is TRBV5-1 and J is TRBJ1-2; TCRdb outputs TRBD1, but without DNA this stays unchecked. Germline CDR1 reads SGHRS; CDR2 reads YFSETQ. CDR3 length: 12 residues. Here the CDR3 reads CASSGDSYGFTF.

The chain employs TRBV9 and TRBJ2-7; the TRBD2 assignment by TCRdb is unverifiable without DNA. This CDR3 comprises 16 residues. CDR1 and CDR2 from the germline V gene are SGDLS and YYNGEE. CDR3 amino acids: CASSGSSAGGFYEQYF.

J is TRBJ1-2 and V is TRBV5-1; the D call of TRBD1 rests on TCRdb alone, since no DNA is present to check it. The CDR3 runs 14 residues. Germline-derived CDR1 and CDR2 are SGHRS and YFSETQ. The CDR3 here is CASSLRALDYGYTF.

V and J are TRBV6-1 and TRBJ1-4; TCRdb selects TRBD1, and the lack of DNA leaves this call unchecked. CDR1 MNHNS and CDR2 SASEGT come from the germline V gene. The CDR3 loop spans 16 amino acids. The CDR3 here is CASSDRGSATNEKLFF.

The chain links TRBV7-2 to TRBJ2-5; the D call of TRBD1 rests on TCRdb alone, since no DNA is present to check it. Germline assignment: CDR1 SGHTA and CDR2 FQGNSA. This CDR3 region has 13 residues. CDR3 loop: CASSPRVRETQYF.

V gene TRBV5-6 combines with J gene TRBJ2-3; TCRdb indicates TRBD1, and absent DNA this call remains unverified. There are 15 residues in the CDR3. Germline V gene data show CDR1 as SGHDT and CDR2 as YYEEEE. CDR3 loop: CASSLHQGFADTQYF.

The chain is built from TRBV4-3 and TRBJ1-4. Germline V gene sequence: CDR1 LGHNA, CDR2 YSLEER. The CDR3 consists of 18 residues. CDR3: CASSQELHSGGPREKLFF.

The chain is built from TRBV10-3 and TRBJ2-5. Germline values: CDR1 ENHRY, CDR2 SYGVKD. The CDR3 sequence is 13 residues long. The CDR3: CAIKVANQETQYF.

CDR3 in amino acids: CSASVWKEKLFF. The chain has TRBV20-1 and TRBJ1-4. The CDR3 is made up of 12 amino acids. Germline V lookup: CDR1 DFQATT, CDR2 SNEGSKA (reference sequence).

V usage is TRBV6-5 and J usage is TRBJ2-7. The germline CDR1 and CDR2 sequences are MNHEY and SVGAGI. The CDR3 sequence is 16 residues long. CDR3 in amino acids: CASSYFPEPTTHEQYF.

V usage is TRBV10-2 and J usage is TRBJ2-5. The CDR3 is 16 residues long. CDR1 and CDR2 from the germline V gene are WSHSY and SAAADI. CDR3 loop: CASSSRRWPDGETQYF.

V usage is TRBV20-1 and J usage is TRBJ1-2; the TCRdb call, TRBD1, lacks DNA for checking. CDR3 size: 13 residues. Germline lookup yields CDR1 DFQATT and CDR2 SNEGSKA (reference sequence). The CDR3 reads CSASTDRGHGYTF.